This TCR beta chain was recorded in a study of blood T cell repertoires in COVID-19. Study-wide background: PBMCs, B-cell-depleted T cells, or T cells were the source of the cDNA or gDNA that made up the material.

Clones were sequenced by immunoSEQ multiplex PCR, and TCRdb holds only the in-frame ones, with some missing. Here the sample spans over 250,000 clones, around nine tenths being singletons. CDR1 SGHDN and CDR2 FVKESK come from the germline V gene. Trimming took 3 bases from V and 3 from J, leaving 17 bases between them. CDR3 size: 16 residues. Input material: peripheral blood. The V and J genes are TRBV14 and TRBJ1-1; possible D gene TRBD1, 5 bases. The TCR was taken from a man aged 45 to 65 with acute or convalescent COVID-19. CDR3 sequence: CASSQNRATGYTEAFF. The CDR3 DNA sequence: TGTGCCAGCAGCCAGAACCGGGCCACAGGCTACACTGAAGCTTTCTTT.